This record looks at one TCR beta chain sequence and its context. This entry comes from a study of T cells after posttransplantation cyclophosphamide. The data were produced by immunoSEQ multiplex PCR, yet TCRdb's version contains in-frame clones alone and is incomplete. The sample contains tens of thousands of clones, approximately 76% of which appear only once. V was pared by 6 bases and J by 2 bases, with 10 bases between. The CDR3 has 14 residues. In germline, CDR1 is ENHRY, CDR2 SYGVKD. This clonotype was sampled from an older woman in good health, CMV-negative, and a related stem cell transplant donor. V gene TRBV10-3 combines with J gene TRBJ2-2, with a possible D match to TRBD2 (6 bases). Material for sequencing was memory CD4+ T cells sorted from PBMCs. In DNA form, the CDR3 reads TGTGCCATCAGGGAGGGCCTCAACACCGGGGAGCTGTTTTTT. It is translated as CAIREGLNTGELFF.